What follows are 4 T cell receptor beta chains derived from one specimen sequenced in a study of T cell responses to AZD1222 COVID-19 vaccine. TCRdb's table, derived via immunoSEQ multiplex PCR, lists solely in-frame clones and lacks some. The sample has approximately 80,000 clones; 85% to 90% are singletons. Sequencing used peripheral blood, obtained on day 0 of AZD1222 vaccination. The receptors were gathered from an adult in good health.

The CDR3 bases are TGTGCCAGCATAGGGGGACCCCAGGTCTATGGCTACACCTTC. Encoded protein: CASIGGPQVYGYTF. The chain is built from TRBV28 and TRBJ1-2, with D tentatively TRBD1 (6 bases). This CDR3 spans 14 amino acids. The V gene's germline CDR1 is MDHEN and CDR2 SYDVKM. The V end lost 7 bases, the J end lost 4 bases, and 16 bases lay between the germline ends.

This clone came up once. This sequence joins TRBV11-3 and TRBJ1-1, with D unclear. In germline, CDR1 is SGHNT, CDR2 YENEEA. The V end was cut by 0 bases, the J end by 10 bases, with 12 bases between. There are 13 residues in the CDR3. In nucleotides, the CDR3 is TGTGCCAGCAGCTTAGATACGTCTGGGCGAGCTTTCTTT. Translating gives CASSLDTSGRAFF.

J is TRBJ1-1 and V is TRBV12-3 or TRBV12-4; D gene ambiguous. The CDR3 totals 13 residues. Trimming removed 5 bases from V and 1 base from J, with 8 bases in between. In DNA form, the CDR3 reads TGTGCCAGCAGTAGGTGGGCGAACACTGAAGCTTTCTTT. Translation gives CASSRWANTEAFF.

V gene TRBV18 combines with J gene TRBJ2-7; tentatively, D is TRBD1 or TRBD2 (5 bases each). This CDR3 region has 12 residues. The V end lost 3 bases, the J end lost 6 bases, and 9 bases lay between the germline ends. Looked up from germline, CDR1 is KGHSH and CDR2 is LQKENI. The CDR3 sequence: CASSPKGSEQYF. CDR3 sequence (DNA): TGTGCCAGCTCACCCAAGGGGAGCGAGCAGTACTTC.